This T cell receptor beta chain was identified in a study of yellow fever vaccine responses in identical twins. Findings and caveats of the study: Reportedly, the T cell response mounted by twins to vaccine seemed partly convergent, partly personalized.

A note on this clonotype: The antigen is not known.

TCRdb reprocessed the RT-PCR reads via MiXCR and lists one record per CDR3 protein. The table records about 4,700 distinct CDR3 sequences, 89% of them present only once. Per germline, CDR1 SGHRS and CDR2 YFSETQ. This CDR3 has 16 amino acids. The V segment lost 1 base and the J segment 2 bases; nucleotides outside the gene matches: 5. The sequence derives from a woman aged 18-29 years who received the yellow fever vaccine. The gene calls are TRBV5-1 and TRBJ2-3, with 9 bases that match TRBD2. This specimen was T cells from blood (PBMCs), unsorted or a sorted subset (not recorded which), taken before or after yellow fever vaccination (not recorded which). The CDR3 sequence is CASSLKSSGNTDTQYF. DNA for the CDR3: TGCGCCAGCAGCTTGAAGTCTAGCGGGAACACAGATACGCAGTATTTT.